One and the same sample provided the 10 T cell receptor beta chains below, sequenced in a study of shared clonotypes between healthy human individuals. TCRdb keeps only in-frame clones here, not all; method: immunoSEQ multiplex PCR. The sample yields about 120,000 clones, 55% to 70% seen once. Sequenced: memory CD8+ T cells sorted from blood. Subset given: CD45RO+ cells pooled with CCR7-negative TemRA cells. These receptors all come from a woman in her 30s in good health.

This clone was found a few times. The genes are TRBV9 and TRBJ2-1; D ambiguous. There are 12 residues in the CDR3. The germline V gene encodes CDR1 SGDLS and CDR2 YYNGEE. V was cut by 3 bases and J by 10 bases, with 11 bases left in between. In nucleotides, the CDR3 is TGTGCCAGCAGCGCCTATGGGGTCGAGCAGTTCTTC. Protein product: CASSAYGVEQFF.

J is TRBJ1-1 and V is TRBV28; 9 bases map to TRBD1. V shed 9 bases, J shed 2 bases, and the junction held 4 bases outside the gene matches. The CDR3 is made up of 13 amino acids. Germline V gene data show CDR1 as MDHEN and CDR2 as SYDVKM. This chain's CDR3 is CASQGQGNTEAFF. As DNA, the CDR3 is TGTGCCAGTCAGGGACAGGGAAACACTGAAGCTTTCTTT.

This clone was detected ten times or more. V is TRBV2 and J is TRBJ2-1; 10 bases align to TRBD2. The germline gives CDR1 SNHLY, CDR2 FYNNEI. V shed 6 bases and J 5 bases; nucleotides not matched to a gene: 4. This CDR3 comprises 14 residues. The CDR3 sequence is CASRLAGRNNEQFF. The CDR3, as DNA: TGTGCCAGCAGACTAGCGGGAAGGAACAATGAGCAGTTCTTC.

To note about this clone: This likely stems from a read error, as it lies one base from a far larger clone. The CDR3, as DNA: TGTGCCAGCAGCTTGGCCGGGGGCAATCAGCCCCAGCATTTT. Amino acid sequence: CASSLAGGNQPQHF. This sequence joins TRBV5-4 and TRBJ1-5; no definite D call. CDR1 is SGHNT and CDR2 is YYREEE in the germline V gene (reference sequence). Trimming shortened V by 0 bases and J by 2 bases, and 6 bases separated the two germline ends. The CDR3 spans 14 residues.

The genes are TRBV7-9 and TRBJ2-7, with 8 bases aligning to TRBD2. After removal of 5 bases from V and 0 bases from J, the junction contained 9 bases not matched to a gene. Germline loops: CDR1 SEHNR, CDR2 FQNEAQ (reference sequence). CDR3 size: 16 residues. CDR3 sequence: CASSRQTSASSYEQYF. The CDR3 DNA follows: TGTGCCAGCAGCCGTCAGACTAGCGCGAGCTCCTACGAGCAGTACTTC.

J is TRBJ1-1 and V is TRBV7-6; D is undetermined. From germline, CDR1 is SGHVS and CDR2 FNYEAQ. V dropped 5 bases and J dropped 4 bases, with 8 bases sitting between them. The CDR3 contains 12 residues. The CDR3 spells CASSDWSTEAFF. CDR3 in DNA: TGTGCCAGCAGCGATTGGAGCACTGAAGCTTTCTTT.

The CDR3 spells CASSLSLFGSWEAGNTIYF. CDR3 DNA: TGTGCCAGCAGCTTAAGCTTGTTCGGTTCGTGGGAGGCTGGAAACACCATATATTTT. This chain joins TRBV7-6 and TRBJ1-3; D remains unclear. Germline CDR1 and CDR2: SGHVS and FNYEAQ. V gave up 2 bases and J gave up 2 bases, with 22 bases separating them. This CDR3 is built from 19 residues.

V is TRBV5-1 and J is TRBJ1-2; D unclear. The V gene's germline CDR1 is SGHRS and CDR2 YFSETQ. CDR3 length equals 13 residues. V lost 3 bases and J lost 0, with 6 bases in between. The CDR3: CASSSEPNYGYTF. The CDR3 DNA is TGCGCCAGCAGCTCCGAGCCTAACTATGGCTACACCTTC.

V usage is TRBV5-1 and J usage is TRBJ2-7; no reliable D call. Germline V lookup: CDR1 SGHRS, CDR2 YFSETQ. V was trimmed by 2 bases and J by 0 bases, leaving 9 bases between them. The CDR3 consists of 14 residues. This CDR3 is CASSLDASSYEQYF. The DNA of the CDR3 is TGCGCCAGCAGCTTAGATGCCAGCTCCTACGAGCAGTACTTC.

This rearrangement joins TRBV19 to TRBJ1-2; 8 positions match TRBD1. Germline V CDR1 and CDR2: LNHDA, SQIVND (reference sequence). The CDR3 loop spans 15 amino acids. Unmatched junction bases numbered 11, after V lost 4 bases and J lost 7 bases. CDR3 coding DNA: TGTGCCAGTAGTAGGACAGGGAGATCACAATTTGGCTACACCTTC. It encodes CASSRTGRSQFGYTF.